These T cell receptor beta chains were read from a single sample in a study of blood T cell repertoires in COVID-19. Only in-frame clones appear in the TCRdb table, and some are missing; sequencing was by immunoSEQ multiplex PCR. The sample yields tens of thousands of clones, 80% to 90% seen once. The sequenced sample consisted of peripheral blood. The receptors come from a man aged 50-60 years with active COVID-19. The CDR3 runs from the conserved cysteine through the conserved F or W. The D gene is left open where the match is weak. The listing skips clone size in some rows; elsewhere it reads once, few, many or a size class.

clone size: NA; D gene: TRBD1; V gene: TRBV7-2; CDR3 protein: CASSSSGGGAYGYTF
clone size: NA; D gene: TRBD1; V gene: TRBV5-5; CDR3 protein: CASSLTGGNQPQHF
clone size: NA; D gene: TRBD1; V gene: TRBV5-1; CDR3 protein: CASSLADRASYEQYF
clone size: NA; D gene: NA; V gene: TRBV7-2; CDR3 protein: CASSLVPGVDYEQYF
clone size: NA; D gene: NA; V gene: TRBV3-1/TRBV3-2; CDR3 protein: CASSQVTGRAFF
clone size: NA; D gene: TRBD1; V gene: TRBV23-1; CDR3 protein: CASSQSTGGARTGANVLTF
clone size: NA; D gene: TRBD1; V gene: TRBV5-5; CDR3 protein: CASDRASVSSGANVLTF
clone size: NA; D gene: NA; V gene: TRBV7-9; CDR3 protein: CASSLASSDTQYF
clone size: NA; D gene: TRBD1; V gene: TRBV7-2; CDR3 protein: CASSLGDRVYEQYF
clone size: once; D gene: NA; V gene: TRBV3-1/TRBV3-2; CDR3 protein: CASSLATTGANGYTF
clone size: NA; D gene: NA; V gene: TRBV11-3; CDR3 protein: CASSRLGGQGEQYF
clone size: NA; D gene: TRBD2; V gene: TRBV2; CDR3 protein: CASSATSGAYNEQFF
clone size: NA; D gene: NA; V gene: TRBV11-2; CDR3 protein: CASSVGQAGNGYEQYF
clone size: NA; D gene: TRBD1; V gene: TRBV6-2/TRBV6-3; CDR3 protein: CASSDAGTGGYEQYF
clone size: once; D gene: TRBD1; V gene: TRBV29-1; CDR3 protein: CSVNRGRNTEAFF
clone size: NA; D gene: NA; V gene: TRBV2; CDR3 protein: CASTPTDYGYTF
clone size: NA; D gene: TRBD1; V gene: TRBV4-3; CDR3 protein: CASSQSGGALKAFF
clone size: NA; D gene: NA; V gene: TRBV4-1; CDR3 protein: CASSPEGVETQYF
clone size: NA; D gene: TRBD2; V gene: TRBV14; CDR3 protein: CASSQAVVAGSNEQFF